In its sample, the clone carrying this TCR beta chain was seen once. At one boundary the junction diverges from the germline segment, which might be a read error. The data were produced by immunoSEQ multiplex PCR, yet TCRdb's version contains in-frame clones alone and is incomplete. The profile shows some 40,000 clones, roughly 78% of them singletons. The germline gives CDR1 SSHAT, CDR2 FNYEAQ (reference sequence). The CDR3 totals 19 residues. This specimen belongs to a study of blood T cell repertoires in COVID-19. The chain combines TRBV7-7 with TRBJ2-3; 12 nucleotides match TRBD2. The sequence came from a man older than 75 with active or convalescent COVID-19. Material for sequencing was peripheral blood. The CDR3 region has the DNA TGTGCTAGCAGCTTAACCCCCCTAGCGGGAGGGCCATTTGTAGATACGCAGTATTTT. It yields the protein CASSLTPLAGGPFVDTQYF.